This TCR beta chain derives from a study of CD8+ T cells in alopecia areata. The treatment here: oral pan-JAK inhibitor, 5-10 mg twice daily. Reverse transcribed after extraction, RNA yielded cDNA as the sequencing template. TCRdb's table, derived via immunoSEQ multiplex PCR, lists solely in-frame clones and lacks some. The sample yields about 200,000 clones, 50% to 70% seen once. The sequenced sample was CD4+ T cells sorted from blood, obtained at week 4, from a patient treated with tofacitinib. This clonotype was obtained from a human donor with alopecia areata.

CDR3 sequence reads: CASSVGEGEAFF. CDR3 DNA sequence: TGTGCCAGCAGCGTAGGCGAAGGGGAAGCTTTCTTT. The V gene is TRBV9, the J gene TRBJ1-1; D is unresolved. V was trimmed by 0 bases and J by 8 bases, leaving 8 bases between them. CDR1 is SGDLS and CDR2 is YYNGEE in the germline V gene. The CDR3 length is 12 residues.